This T cell receptor beta chain was sequenced for a study of control samples from healthy donors and cancer patients. Germline V gene lookup returns CDR1 SGHRS and CDR2 YFSETQ. The V and J ends lost 1 base and 0 bases respectively, with 11 bases between them. This CDR3 contains 15 residues. Data came from immunoSEQ multiplex PCR; TCRdb stores just in-frame clones and leaves some out. The sample lists about 140,000 clones, approximately 91% occurring once. The clonotype comes from a young woman in good health. This chain uses TRBV5-1 with TRBJ2-7, with D possibly TRBD1 on 5 matching bases. Sequences were obtained from blood. The CDR3 DNA sequence: TGCGCCAGCAGCTTGACAGGTGATGCCTCCTACGAGCAGTACTTC. This codes for CASSLTGDASYEQYF. The full variable domain, with the rest looked up from reference TRBV5-1 and TRBJ2-7, is KAGVTQTPRYLIKTRGQQVTLSCSPISGHRSVSWYQQTPGQGLQFLFEYFSETQRNKGNFPGRFSGRQFSNSRSEMNVSTLELGDSALYLCASSLTGDASYEQYFGPGTRLTVT.